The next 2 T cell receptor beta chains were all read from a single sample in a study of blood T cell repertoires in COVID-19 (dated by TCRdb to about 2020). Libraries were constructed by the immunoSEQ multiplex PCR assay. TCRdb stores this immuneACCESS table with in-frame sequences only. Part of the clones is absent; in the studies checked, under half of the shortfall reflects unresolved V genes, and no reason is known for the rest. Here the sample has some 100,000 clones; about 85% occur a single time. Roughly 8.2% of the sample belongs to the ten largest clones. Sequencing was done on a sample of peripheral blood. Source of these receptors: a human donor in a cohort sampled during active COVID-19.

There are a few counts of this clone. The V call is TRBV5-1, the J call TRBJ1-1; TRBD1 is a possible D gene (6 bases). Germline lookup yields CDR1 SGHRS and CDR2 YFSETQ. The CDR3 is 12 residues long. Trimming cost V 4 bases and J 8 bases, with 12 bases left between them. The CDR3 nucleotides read TGCGCCAGCAGCCTGAGTACAGGGGAAGCTTTCTTT. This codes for CASSLSTGEAFF.

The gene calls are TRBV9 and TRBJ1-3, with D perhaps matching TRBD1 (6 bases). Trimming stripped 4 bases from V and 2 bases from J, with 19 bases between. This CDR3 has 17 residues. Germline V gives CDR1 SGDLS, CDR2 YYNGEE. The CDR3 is CASSPTTGPDAGNTIYF. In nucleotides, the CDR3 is TGTGCCAGCAGCCCTACAACAGGGCCCGACGCTGGAAACACCATATATTTT.